The following is a TCR beta chain sequence with its context. Its target is unknown. This entry comes from a study of regulatory T cells in long-lasting Graves disease. Library construction for TCR beta used iRepertoire HTBI primers and Arm-PCR of CDR3 regions. In the study's own analysis: Identified segments across samples numbered 55 to 70 TRBV and more than 11 TRBJ. Via MiXCR, TCRdb re-called the multiplex PCR reads, giving one row per CDR3 protein. The V and J calls here are based on TCRdb, not the publication. This table has some 500,000 distinct CDR3 sequences, about 13% appearing once. CDR3 length equals 14 residues. V was shortened by 3 bases and J by 7 bases, with 15 bases between the two germline ends. Germline loops: CDR1 GTSNPN, CDR2 SVGIG (reference sequence). Study outcomes and limitations: Persistent disease exhibited a predilection for TRBV28, TRBJ1-2 and TRBJ2-5.

Time point denoted: newly diagnosed GD, antithyroid drugs for less than 3 months. PBMC RNA served as the TCR library source. These same data were also listed under a study on T cells in Graves' hyperthyroidism and ophthalmopathy. This second report adds: Separation of ophthalmopathy from stable hyperthyroidism was achieved by a 13 V-J model.

This TCR was sampled from a man aged 30-40 years with Graves disease. The sequenced sample was peripheral blood mononuclear cells (PBMCs), obtained at new diagnosis, from a patient treated with antithyroid drugs. This sequence joins TRBV30 and TRBJ2-2; D is unclear. The CDR3 bases are TGTGCCTGGAGGGCGGCCCTAGATTTCGGGGAGCTGTTTTTT. Translation: CAWRAALDFGELFF.